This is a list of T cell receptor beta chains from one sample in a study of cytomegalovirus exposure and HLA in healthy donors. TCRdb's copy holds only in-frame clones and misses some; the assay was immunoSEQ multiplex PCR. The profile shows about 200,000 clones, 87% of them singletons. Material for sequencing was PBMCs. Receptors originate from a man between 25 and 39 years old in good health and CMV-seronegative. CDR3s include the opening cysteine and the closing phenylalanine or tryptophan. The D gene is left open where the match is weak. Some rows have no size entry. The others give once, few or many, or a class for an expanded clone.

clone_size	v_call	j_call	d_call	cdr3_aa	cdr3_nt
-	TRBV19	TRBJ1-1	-	CASSRWNTEAFF	TGTGCCAGCTCGCGCTGGAACACTGAAGCTTTCTTT
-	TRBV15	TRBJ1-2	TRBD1	CATSREGQGRDGYTF	TGTGCCACCAGCAGAGAGGGACAGGGACGAGATGGCTACACCTTC
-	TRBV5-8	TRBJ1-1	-	CASRRRENTEAFF	TGTGCCAGCAGACGCCGGGAGAACACTGAAGCTTTCTTT
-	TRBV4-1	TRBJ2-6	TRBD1	CASSQAQGAGGANVLTF	TGCGCCAGCAGCCAAGCACAGGGGGCGGGAGGGGCCAACGTCCTGACTTTC
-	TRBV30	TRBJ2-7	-	CAWMGGGIEQYF	TGTGCCTGGATGGGAGGTGGAATCGAGCAGTACTTC
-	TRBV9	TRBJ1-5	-	CASSVGPQADYSNQPQHF	TGTGCCAGCAGCGTAGGTCCCCAGGCAGACTATAGCAATCAGCCCCAGCATTTT
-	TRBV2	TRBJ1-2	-	CASLGGPADYGYTF	TGTGCTTCCCTTGGCGGTCCTGCGGACTATGGCTACACCTTC
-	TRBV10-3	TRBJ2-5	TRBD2	CAISNSGTSGGAGETQYF	TGTGCCATCAGCAACTCCGGGACTAGCGGGGGGGCGGGCGAGACCCAGTACTTC
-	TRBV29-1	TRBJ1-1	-	CSVGGREGVNTEAFF	TGCAGCGTTGGGGGGAGAGAGGGGGTGAACACTGAAGCTTTCTTT
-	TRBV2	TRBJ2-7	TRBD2	CASSERGTRLNEQYF	TGTGCCAGCAGTGAACGTGGGACTAGGCTTAACGAGCAGTACTTC
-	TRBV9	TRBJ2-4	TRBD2	CASSVGGRNSQYF	TGTGCCAGCAGCGTCGGCGGGAGAAACAGTCAGTACTTC
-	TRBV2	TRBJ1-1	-	CASRQENTEAFF	TGTGCCAGCAGACAGGAGAACACTGAAGCTTTCTTT
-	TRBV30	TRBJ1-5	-	CAWSVQDNQPQHF	TGTGCCTGGAGTGTACAGGACAATCAGCCCCAGCATTTT
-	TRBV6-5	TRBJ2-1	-	CASSRREEGEQFF	TGTGCCAGCAGCCGCAGGGAGGAGGGTGAGCAGTTCTTC
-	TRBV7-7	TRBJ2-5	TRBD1	CASSLRGTQETQYF	TGTGCTAGCAGCCTCAGGGGGACCCAAGAGACCCAGTACTTC
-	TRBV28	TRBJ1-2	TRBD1	CASSLDRGHPYGYTF	TGTGCCAGCAGTTTGGACAGGGGGCATCCCTATGGCTACACCTTC
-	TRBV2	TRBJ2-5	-	CAATKERGSETQYF	TGTGCCGCTACTAAGGAAAGGGGATCGGAGACCCAGTACTTC
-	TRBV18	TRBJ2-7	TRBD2	CASSPSGSPDEQYF	TGTGCCAGCTCACCTAGCGGGAGCCCGGACGAGCAGTACTTC
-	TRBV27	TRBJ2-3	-	CASSSLTSTDTQYF	TGTGCCAGCAGTTCCCTAACTTCCACAGATACGCAGTATTTT
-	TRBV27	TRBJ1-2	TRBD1	CASSLLGQMYGYTF	TGTGCCAGCAGTTTACTGGGACAGATGTATGGCTACACCTTC
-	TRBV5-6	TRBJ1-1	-	CASSPGWGNTEAFF	TGTGCCAGCAGCCCAGGGTGGGGGAACACTGAAGCTTTCTTT
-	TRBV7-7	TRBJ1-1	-	CASSLGQNTEAFF	TGTGCTAGCAGCTTAGGACAGAACACTGAAGCTTTCTTT
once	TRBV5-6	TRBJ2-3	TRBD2	CASSILGSGGADTQYF	TGTGCCAGCAGCATCCTAGGGAGCGGGGGGGCAGATACGCAGTATTTT
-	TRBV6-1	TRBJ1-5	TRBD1	CASSELGTGDQPQHF	TGTGCCAGCAGTGAGCTTGGGACAGGAGATCAGCCCCAGCATTTT
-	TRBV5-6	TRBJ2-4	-	CASSLFGRGQLAKNIQYF	TGTGCCAGCAGCTTGTTCGGCAGGGGTCAACTAGCCAAAAACATTCAGTACTTC
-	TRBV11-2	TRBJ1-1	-	CASSWPGNGGTEAFF	TGTGCCAGCAGCTGGCCGGGCAACGGGGGCACTGAAGCTTTCTTT
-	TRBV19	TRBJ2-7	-	CASSILGGGDEQYF	TGTGCCAGTAGTATCCTCGGCGGAGGCGACGAGCAGTACTTC
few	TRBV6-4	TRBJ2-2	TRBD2	CASTRGLAGEDGELFF	TGTGCCAGCACTCGAGGACTAGCGGGAGAGGACGGGGAGCTGTTTTTT
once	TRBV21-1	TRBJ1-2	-	CASTMGQNYYGYTF	TGTGCCAGCACCATGGGACAGAATTACTATGGCTACACCTTC
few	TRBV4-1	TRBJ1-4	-	CASSQVVLSNEKLFF	TGCGCCAGCAGCCAAGTAGTTCTGTCTAATGAAAAACTGTTTTTT
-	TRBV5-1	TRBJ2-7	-	CASSLEGRETYEQYF	TGCGCCAGCAGCCTCGAGGGACGGGAGACCTACGAGCAGTACTTC
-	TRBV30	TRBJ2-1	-	CAWSVLDSYNEQFF	TGTGCCTGGAGTGTACTCGACAGCTACAATGAGCAGTTCTTC
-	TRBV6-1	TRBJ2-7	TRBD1	CASRDGQGSYEQYF	TGTGCCAGCAGGGACGGACAGGGGAGTTACGAGCAGTACTTC
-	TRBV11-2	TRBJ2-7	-	CASSLDSVYEQYF	TGTGCCAGCAGCTTAGATTCCGTCTACGAGCAGTACTTC
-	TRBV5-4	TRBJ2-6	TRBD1	CASSLGPGQYSGANGLTF	TGTGCCAGCAGCTTGGGACCGGGACAGTACTCTGGGGCCAACGGCCTGACTTTC
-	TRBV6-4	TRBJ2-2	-	CASSEMTGGVSGELFF	TGTGCCAGCAGTGAGATGACAGGAGGAGTGTCCGGGGAGCTGTTTTTT
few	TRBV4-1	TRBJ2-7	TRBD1	CASSQLQGSPYF	TGCGCCAGCAGCCAATTACAGGGGTCTCCGTACTTC
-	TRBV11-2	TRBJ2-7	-	CASSLEAGVYEQYF	TGTGCCAGCAGCTTAGAAGCAGGGGTTTACGAGCAGTACTTC
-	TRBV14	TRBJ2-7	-	CASSLTTVGEQYF	TGTGCCAGCAGCCTTACTACCGTTGGCGAGCAGTACTTC